This TCR beta chain was captured in a study of T cells after posttransplantation cyclophosphamide. The repertoire was sequenced with immunoSEQ multiplex PCR; TCRdb's copy has only in-frame clones and lacks some. In total the sample includes 2,000 or so clones, none of them seen once. This clone was counted between two and nine times. Busulfan-fludarabine conditioning, marrow transplant, and cyclophosphamide on days +3 and +4 were administered. Trimming cost V 1 base and J 3 bases, with 15 bases left between them. The V gene's germline CDR1 is LNHNV and CDR2 YYDKDF (reference sequence). This CDR3 spans 17 amino acids.

The receptor was isolated from a female patient between 55 and 75 years old who received an allogeneic stem cell transplant from a related donor and was CMV-positive. Some of the T cells might come from the graft donor. The sequencing here drew on PBMCs, taken 86 days after allogeneic stem cell transplant with posttransplant cyclophosphamide. V and J are TRBV15 and TRBJ2-2, with a possible D match to TRBD2 (7 bases). The CDR3 loop is CATSRGWRGGHTGELFF. The CDR3 bases are TGTGCCACCAGCAGAGGTTGGAGGGGGGGACACACCGGGGAGCTGTTTTTT.